Below are 32 T cell receptor beta chains sequenced from a single sample in a study of blood T cell repertoires in COVID-19. Data came from immunoSEQ multiplex PCR; TCRdb stores just in-frame clones and leaves some out. The repertoire holds about 190,000 clones, with around 84% as singletons. The sequencing sample was made of PBMCs or T cells enriched from blood (not recorded which). These receptors were taken from a woman aged 25 to 39 who had recovered from COVID-19.

J is TRBJ1-5 and V is TRBV28, with a weak D call TRBD1 (6 bases). This CDR3 spans 14 amino acids. V was trimmed by 6 bases and J by 4 bases, leaving 13 bases between them. Germline V gene sequence: CDR1 MDHEN, CDR2 SYDVKM. DNA of the CDR3: TGTGCCAGCAGGCGAGGGGGGGCGAATCAGCCCCAGCATTTT. It yields the protein CASRRGGANQPQHF. Filled out from reference TRBV28 and TRBJ1-5, the complete variable domain reads DVKVTQSSRYLVKRTGEKVFLECVQDMDHENMFWYRQDPGLGLRLIYFSYDVKMKEKGDIPEGYSVSREKKERFSLILESASTNQTSMYLCASRRGGANQPQHFGDGTRLSIL.

The CDR3 sequence: CASSDRDAYTF. CDR3 bases: TGTGCCAGCAGTGACAGGGATGCGTACACCTTC. The chain couples TRBV28 to TRBJ1-2; 7 bases are a match to TRBD1. Germline-derived CDR1 and CDR2 are MDHEN and SYDVKM. Trimming at V came to 5 bases and at J to 11 bases, leaving 5 bases not matched to a gene. The CDR3 totals 11 residues.

The genes are TRBV5-1 and TRBJ2-5; 12 bases line up with TRBD1. Germline lookup yields CDR1 SGHRS and CDR2 YFSETQ. The V gene end was trimmed by 4 bases and the J gene end by 5 bases; junction bases not matched to a gene: 9. This CDR3 contains 16 residues. CDR3: CASSGRDRGRGETQYF. CDR3 nucleotide sequence: TGCGCCAGCAGCGGGCGGGACAGGGGGCGCGGGGAGACCCAGTACTTC.

This clone was found once. V usage is TRBV29-1 and J usage is TRBJ1-1; 8 nucleotides agree with TRBD1. The germline gives CDR1 SQVTM, CDR2 ANQGSEA. J was trimmed by 6 bases and V by 4 bases; bases with no gene match: 25. This CDR3 has 19 amino acids. The CDR3 is CSVVGGWGQGAVGSAEAFF. DNA of the CDR3: TGCAGCGTTGTGGGTGGCTGGGGGCAGGGGGCTGTCGGTAGCGCTGAAGCTTTCTTT.

Written as DNA, the CDR3 is TGCGCCAGCAGCTTGGAGTCCGGGTGGGATGGCTACACCTTC. It specifies CASSLESGWDGYTF. The chain is built from TRBV5-1 and TRBJ1-2; D uncertain. Germline assignment: CDR1 SGHRS and CDR2 YFSETQ. V lost 0 bases and J 6 bases, leaving 12 bases between the germline ends. This CDR3 spans 14 amino acids. The full variable domain, its missing parts supplied by reference TRBV5-1 and TRBJ1-2, is KAGVTQTPRYLIKTRGQQVTLSCSPISGHRSVSWYQQTPGQGLQFLFEYFSETQRNKGNFPGRFSGRQFSNSRSEMNVSTLELGDSALYLCASSLESGWDGYTFGSGTRLTVV.

The CDR3 loop is CASSLGQRGYGYTF. For the CDR3, the DNA is TGCGCCAGCAGCTTAGGACAGCGGGGGTATGGCTACACCTTC. This chain joins TRBV5-1 and TRBJ1-2, with a tentative D call TRBD1 (6 bases). Trimming took 2 bases from V and 5 from J, leaving 13 bases between them. This CDR3 has 14 amino acids. In germline, CDR1 is SGHRS, CDR2 YFSETQ.

The chain links TRBV15 to TRBJ2-1; perhaps TRBD2 as D (5 bases). V was clipped by 11 bases and J by 9 bases, with 11 bases between them. The CDR3 contains 10 residues. Germline CDR1 is LNHNV and CDR2 is YYDKDF (reference sequence). The CDR3 region has the DNA TGTGCCCCCCAGAGGGTTGAGCAGTTCTTC. It is translated as CAPQRVEQFF.

This rearrangement joins TRBV6-5 to TRBJ1-6; D gene uncertain. V was trimmed by 7 bases and J by 10 bases, leaving 11 bases between them. In germline, CDR1 is MNHEY, CDR2 SVGAGI. The CDR3 runs 12 residues. The CDR3 sequence is CASMRDRSPLHF. In DNA, the CDR3 is TGTGCCAGCATGAGGGATCGCTCACCCCTCCACTTT.

With regard to this clone: A junction boundary mismatches the germline segment, possibly from a read error. The chain recombines TRBV29-1 with TRBJ2-1; 9 nucleotides align to TRBD1. CDR1 is SQVTM and CDR2 is ANQGSEA in the germline V gene. The CDR3 contains 14 residues. In DNA form, the CDR3 reads TGCAGCGTCGAAGGACAGGGGACTGTAAATGAGCAGTTCTTC. Protein product: CSVEGQGTVNEQFF.

This clone turned up a few times. V is TRBV30 and J is TRBJ1-3; D possibly corresponds to TRBD1 (6 bases). The CDR3 has 14 residues. Germline-derived CDR1 and CDR2 are GTSNPN and SVGIG (reference sequence). Trimming removed 5 bases at V and 1 base at J, with 12 bases between. The CDR3 DNA is TGTGCCTGGGAGACCAGGGGTTCTGGAAACACCATATATTTT. It encodes CAWETRGSGNTIYF.

As DNA, the CDR3 is TGTGCCAGCAGGACCGGGACTAGCGGGAGGAATGAGCAGTTCTTC. Translating gives CASRTGTSGRNEQFF. V and J are TRBV2 and TRBJ2-1, with 15 bases matching TRBD2. From germline, CDR1 is SNHLY and CDR2 FYNNEI. Unmatched junction bases numbered 4, after V lost 6 bases and J lost 7 bases. CDR3 length: 15 amino acids.

This sequence joins TRBV7-8 and TRBJ2-1; the match to TRBD2 covers 10 bases. There are 16 residues in the CDR3. The germline gives CDR1 SGHVS, CDR2 FQNEAQ. Trimming cost V 5 bases and J 7 bases; bases outside gene matches: 11. The CDR3 DNA reads TGTGCCAGCAGCCGAATAGGGCTAGCGGGAGTGAATGAGCAGTTCTTC. Residues: CASSRIGLAGVNEQFF.

The J gene is TRBJ1-1, the V gene TRBV27; 11 bases match TRBD1. Germline V lookup: CDR1 MNHEY, CDR2 SMNVEV (reference sequence). The CDR3 spans 14 residues. V lost 6 bases and J lost 3; bases outside the gene matches: 3. CDR3 nucleotides: TGTGCCAGCAGCTCGGACAGGGGGCACACTGAAGCTTTCTTT. This sequence encodes CASSSDRGHTEAFF.

The chain carries TRBV5-6 and TRBJ1-4; D unresolved. Germline lookup yields CDR1 SGHDT and CDR2 YYEEEE. The V and J ends lost 5 bases and 10 bases respectively, with 15 bases between them. The CDR3 covers 13 residues. The CDR3 DNA follows: TGTGCCAGCAGACCGCTCCGGGATCGAAAACTGTTTTTT. Its translation is CASRPLRDRKLFF.

Only a few counts were recorded for this clone. The chain links TRBV7-9 to TRBJ2-7, with D possibly matching TRBD2 (6 bases). Germline CDR1 is SEHNR and CDR2 is FQNEAQ (reference sequence). This CDR3 contains 13 residues. Trimming took off 3 bases at V and 2 bases at J, with 8 bases between the two ends. CDR3: CASSFRGTYEQYF. DNA for the CDR3: TGTGCCAGCAGCTTTCGGGGGACCTACGAGCAGTACTTC.

This clone appeared many times. The chain joins TRBV28 to TRBJ1-5; TRBD1 matches 8 bases. In germline, CDR1 is MDHEN, CDR2 SYDVKM. This CDR3 spans 14 amino acids. Germline trimming cut 10 bases from V and 3 bases from J; bases unmatched to any gene: 8. The CDR3, as DNA: TGTGCCACTCTTGAGACAGGGGTCAATCAGCCCCAGCATTTT. It codes for CATLETGVNQPQHF.

Comments on this clone: The junction and the germline gene differ at one end; a read error may be behind it. The chain uses TRBV7-7 and TRBJ1-2, with a possible D match to TRBD1 (6 bases). The CDR3 totals 14 residues. Germline V CDR1 and CDR2: SSHAT, FNYEAQ (reference sequence). The CDR3 loop is CASSLGAGVTGYTF. Here the CDR3 DNA reads TGTGCTAGCAGCTTAGGGGCAGGGGTTACCGGCTACACCTTC.

The chain combines TRBV6-1 with TRBJ1-5; 7 nucleotides match TRBD1. V shed 0 bases, J shed 5 bases, and the junction held 4 bases outside the gene matches. CDR3 length: 15 amino acids. Germline-derived CDR1 and CDR2 are MNHNS and SASEGT. CDR3 in amino acids: CASSEAGGQHQPQHF. The CDR3 region has the DNA TGTGCCAGCAGTGAAGCTGGGGGACAGCATCAGCCCCAGCATTTT.

This rearrangement joins TRBV28 to TRBJ2-7; possibly TRBD1 for D (6 bases). CDR1 MDHEN and CDR2 SYDVKM come from the germline V gene. CDR3 length: 13 amino acids. V was pared by 5 bases and J by 3 bases, with 11 bases between. This CDR3 reads CASSQTGSYEQYV. CDR3 nucleotides: TGTGCCAGCAGTCAAACAGGGAGCTACGAGCAGTACGTC.

The V gene is TRBV5-4, the J gene TRBJ1-1; TRBD1 matches 9 bases. J gave up 4 bases and V 4 bases, and 5 bases lay outside the gene matches. The germline CDR1 and CDR2 sequences are SGHNT and YYREEE (reference sequence). CDR3 length: 14 residues. The CDR3 here is CASSPWTGATEAFF. The CDR3 DNA is TGTGCCAGCAGCCCTTGGACAGGGGCCACTGAAGCTTTCTTT.

The chain employs TRBV7-8 and TRBJ1-1; the D gene is possibly TRBD1 (5 bases). V lost 5 bases and J lost 1, with 11 bases in between. The CDR3 extends over 14 amino acids. Germline CDR1 is SGHVS and CDR2 is FQNEAQ. CDR3 nucleotides: TGTGCCAGCAGCCGCGGGGGAGGGAACACTGAAGCTTTCTTT. It specifies CASSRGGGNTEAFF.

J is TRBJ1-5 and V is TRBV9; D might be TRBD1 (5 bases). Per germline, CDR1 SGDLS and CDR2 YYNGEE. The CDR3 length is 17 residues. Trimming cost V 2 bases and J 3 bases, with 18 bases left between them. CDR3 sequence: CASSVGSTGGDNQPQHF. In DNA, the CDR3 is TGTGCCAGCAGCGTGGGTTCCACGGGGGGGGACAATCAGCCCCAGCATTTT.

The chain has TRBV29-1 and TRBJ1-2; 10 bases agree with TRBD1. The V segment lost 2 bases and the J segment 8 bases; nucleotides outside the gene matches: 11. This CDR3 spans 15 amino acids. CDR1 is SQVTM, CDR2 ANQGSEA, per germline. CDR3 nucleotides: TGCAGCGTTGAAAGGACAGGGGGTCCAGCTATAGGCTACACCTTC. It specifies CSVERTGGPAIGYTF.

J is TRBJ2-3 and V is TRBV9, with D maybe TRBD2 (5 bases). The length of the CDR3 is 15 residues. CDR1 is SGDLS, CDR2 YYNGEE, per germline. Trimming took off 2 bases at V and 2 bases at J, with 12 bases between the two ends. The CDR3 DNA reads TGTGCCAGCAGCGTGGGGAGCCGGGACACAGATACGCAGTATTTT. This sequence encodes CASSVGSRDTDTQYF.

The rearrangement joins TRBV5-8 to TRBJ1-2; TRBD1 matches 7 bases. Per germline, CDR1 SGHTS and CDR2 YDEGEE. With V trimmed by 4 bases and J by 4 bases, 10 bases remained unmatched. The CDR3 contains 15 residues. The CDR3 region has the DNA TGTGCCAGCAGCAGGGGAGAGGGACAGCTCTATGGCTACACCTTC. Protein product: CASSRGEGQLYGYTF.

This clone has more than one count but fewer than ten. The chain employs TRBV5-5 and TRBJ2-1; no reliable D call. V lost 4 bases, J lost 7 bases, and 9 bases lay in between. Looked up from germline, CDR1 is SGHKS and CDR2 is YYEKEE (reference sequence). The CDR3 contains 12 residues. CDR3 sequence (DNA): TGTGCCAGCAGCCACCCCAGGAATGAGCAGTTCTTC. The encoded protein is CASSHPRNEQFF.

The rearrangement links TRBV24-1 to TRBJ2-5; D not certain. The CDR3 is 15 amino acids. Germline V gene data show CDR1 as KGHDR and CDR2 as SFDVKD. V was pared by 4 bases and J by 4 bases, with 15 bases between. This CDR3 reads CATSDIRFPPETQYF. The CDR3 coding sequence is TGTGCCACCAGTGACATCAGGTTCCCCCCAGAGACCCAGTACTTC.

This chain uses TRBV18 with TRBJ2-3; 12 bases line up with TRBD1. In germline, CDR1 is KGHSH, CDR2 LQKENI. The junction had 11 bases not matched to a gene; V was cut back by 4 bases and J by 6 bases. This CDR3 comprises 17 residues. CDR3 DNA: TGTGCCAGCTCACGGAGCATCCGGGACAGGGGGCAGGATACGCAGTATTTT. It encodes CASSRSIRDRGQDTQYF.

The genes are TRBV7-2 and TRBJ1-2; TRBD1 is a possible D gene (5 bases). V lost 5 bases and J 13 bases, leaving 20 bases between the germline ends. The CDR3 covers 13 residues. Germline V gives CDR1 SGHTA, CDR2 FQGNSA. CDR3 in DNA: TGTGCCAGCAGCATAAACGCAGGGAGGGCCACCACCTTC. It yields the protein CASSINAGRATTF.

This chain connects TRBV5-5 to TRBJ2-1, with TRBD2 matching over 10 bases. The CDR3 spans 15 residues. The V and J ends lost 3 bases and 0 bases, in that order; junction bases with no gene match: 0. Germline assignment: CDR1 SGHKS and CDR2 YYEKEE (reference sequence). Written as DNA, the CDR3 is TGTGCCAGCAGCTCTAGCGGGAGCTCCTACAATGAGCAGTTCTTC. Protein product: CASSSSGSSYNEQFF.

The chain recombines TRBV24-1 with TRBJ2-2; 8 bases map to TRBD1. Germline CDR1 KGHDR, CDR2 SFDVKD. With 3 bases clipped from V and 6 bases from J, the junction kept 5 bases outside the gene matches. This CDR3 region has 15 residues. The CDR3 bases are TGTGCCACCAGTGATGCGACAGGGGTCCCCGGGGAGCTGTTTTTT. Translation: CATSDATGVPGELFF.

The CDR3: CASSYGQDPTLAKNIQYF. CDR3 sequence (DNA): TGTGCCAGCAGCTACGGACAGGACCCAACCCTAGCCAAAAACATTCAGTACTTC. The chain employs TRBV7-2 and TRBJ2-4; 7 positions match TRBD1. V lost 4 bases to trimming and J lost 0 bases; unmatched junction nucleotides: 12. CDR1 SGHTA and CDR2 FQGNSA come from the germline V gene. The CDR3 extends over 18 amino acids.